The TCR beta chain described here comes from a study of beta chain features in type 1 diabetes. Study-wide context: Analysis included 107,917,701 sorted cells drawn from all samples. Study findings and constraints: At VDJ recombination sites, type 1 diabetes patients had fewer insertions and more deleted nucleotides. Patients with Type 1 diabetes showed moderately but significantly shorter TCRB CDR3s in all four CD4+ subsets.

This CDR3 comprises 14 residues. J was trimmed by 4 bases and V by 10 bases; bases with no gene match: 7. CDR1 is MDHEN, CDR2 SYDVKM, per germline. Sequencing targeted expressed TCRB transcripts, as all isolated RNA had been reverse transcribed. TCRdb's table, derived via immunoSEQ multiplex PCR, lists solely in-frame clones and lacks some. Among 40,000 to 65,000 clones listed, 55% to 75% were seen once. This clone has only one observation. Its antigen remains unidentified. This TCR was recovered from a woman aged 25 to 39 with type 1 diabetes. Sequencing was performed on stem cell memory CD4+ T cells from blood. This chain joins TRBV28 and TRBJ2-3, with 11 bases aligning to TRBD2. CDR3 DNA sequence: TGTGCCACCATTACTAGCGGGAGACCAGATACGCAGTATTTT. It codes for CATITSGRPDTQYF.